This T cell receptor beta chain was identified in a study of CXCR3-negative and CXCR3-positive naive CD8 T cells. Overall study: Overall TRB read output was approximately 140 million, and each library contained about 1.5 +/- 0.3 million reads.

Triplicate 300,000-cell sorts were made of each CD8+ T cell subset. General study results and limits: Relative to memory CD8+ cells, whose diversity was much lower, both naive subsets had comparably high diversity. Whereas memory cells differed, naive CXCR3-negative and CXCR3-positive cells shared similar TRBV-TRBJ usage. In CXCR3-positive naive cells, the TRB CDR3s were more hydrophobic than in CXCR3-negative naive cells.

5' RACE with UMI labels generated the TRB cDNA libraries. Reanalyzing the 5' RACE reads, TCRdb keeps one entry per CDR3 protein, without DNA. This sample's table reports about 89,000 distinct CDR3 sequences. Remarks on this clonotype: Its target is not known.

Specimen: naive CXCR3+ CD8+ T cells from blood. Subset here: CD45RO-CCR7+CD27+CD95- naive CD8+ T cells expressing CXCR3 (TNR3+). This receptor was obtained from a human donor in good health. Some clones in this sample may be carry-over from other donors' samples.

CDR3 in amino acids: CSARKLAGSSYEQYF. The chain combines TRBV20-1 with TRBJ2-7; TCRdb calls TRBD2, which cannot be checked without DNA. The germline V gene encodes CDR1 DFQATT and CDR2 SNEGSKA (reference sequence). The CDR3 has 15 residues.